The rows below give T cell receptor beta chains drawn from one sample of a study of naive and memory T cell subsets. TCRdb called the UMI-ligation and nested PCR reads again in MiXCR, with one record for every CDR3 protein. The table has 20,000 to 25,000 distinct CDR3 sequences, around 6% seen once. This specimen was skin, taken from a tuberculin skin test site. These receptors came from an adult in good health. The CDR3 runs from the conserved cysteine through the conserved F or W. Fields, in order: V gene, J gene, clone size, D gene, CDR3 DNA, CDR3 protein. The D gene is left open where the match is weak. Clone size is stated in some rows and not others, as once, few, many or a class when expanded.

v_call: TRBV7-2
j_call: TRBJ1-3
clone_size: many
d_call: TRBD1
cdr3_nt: TGTGCCAGCAGCTACCGACAGGGGACTGGAAACACCATATATTTT
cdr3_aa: CASSYRQGTGNTIYF

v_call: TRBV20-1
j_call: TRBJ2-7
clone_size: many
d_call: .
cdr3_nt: TGCAGTGCCCAATCCCATGGCGGGAAGATAGAGCAGTACTTC
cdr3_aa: CSAQSHGGKIEQYF

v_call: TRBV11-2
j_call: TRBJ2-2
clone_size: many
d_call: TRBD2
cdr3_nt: TGTGCCAGCAGCTTACTAGCGGGAGTAACCGGGGAGCTGTTTTTT
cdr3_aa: CASSLLAGVTGELFF

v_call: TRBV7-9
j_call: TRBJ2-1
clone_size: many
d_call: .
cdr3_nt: TGTGCCAGCAGCTTTCGTTCATCGCTCGCTAACAATGAGCAGTTCTTC
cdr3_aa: CASSFRSSLANNEQFF

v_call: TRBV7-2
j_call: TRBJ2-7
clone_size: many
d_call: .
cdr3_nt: TGTGCCAGCAGCTTAATCTACGAGCAGTACTTC
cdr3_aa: CASSLIYEQYF

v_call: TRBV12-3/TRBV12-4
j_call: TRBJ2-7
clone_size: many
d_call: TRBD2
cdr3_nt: TGTGCCAGCTCCCCTAGCGGGAGTAAATACGAGCAGTACTTC
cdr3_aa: CASSPSGSKYEQYF

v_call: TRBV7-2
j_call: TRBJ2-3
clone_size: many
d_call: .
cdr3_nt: TGTGCCAGCAGTCTAGGGGTATTGGGTGGCACAGATACGCAGTATTTT
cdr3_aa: CASSLGVLGGTDTQYF

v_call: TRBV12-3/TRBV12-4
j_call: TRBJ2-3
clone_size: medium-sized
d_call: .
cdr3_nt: TGTGCCAGCAATCCCTCAGGGGCAGATACGCAGTATTTT
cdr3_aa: CASNPSGADTQYF

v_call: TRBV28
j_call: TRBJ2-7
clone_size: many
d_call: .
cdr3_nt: TGTGCCAGCAGTTTCCCCGGGGGCGGCGAGCAGTACTTC
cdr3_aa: CASSFPGGGEQYF

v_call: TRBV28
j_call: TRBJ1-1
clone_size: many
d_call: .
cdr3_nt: TGTGCCAGCAGTTCCCCGGCGGCCCTGGTAGCTTTCTTT
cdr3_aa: CASSSPAALVAFF

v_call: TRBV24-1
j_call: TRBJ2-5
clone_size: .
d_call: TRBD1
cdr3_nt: TGTGCCACCAGTGATCCTGGACAGGGTGGAGAGACCCAGTACTTC
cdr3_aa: CATSDPGQGGETQYF

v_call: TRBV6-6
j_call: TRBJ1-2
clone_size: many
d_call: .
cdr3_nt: TGTGCCAGCAGTTACTACAGGGACGGAGGCGGCTACACCTTC
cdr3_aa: CASSYYRDGGGYTF

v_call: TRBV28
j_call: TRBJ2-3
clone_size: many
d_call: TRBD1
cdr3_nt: TGTGCCAGCAGTACGACCCGGGACAGGGCTCTCGGGGCGTCAGATACGCAGTATTTT
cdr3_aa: CASSTTRDRALGASDTQYF

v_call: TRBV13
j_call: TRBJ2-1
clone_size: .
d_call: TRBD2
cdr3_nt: TGTGCCAGCAGCTTCACGACTAGCGGGACCAACAATGAGCAGTTCTTC
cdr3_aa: CASSFTTSGTNNEQFF

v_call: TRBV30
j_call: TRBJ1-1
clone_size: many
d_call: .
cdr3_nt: TGTGCCTGGGGCACAGGTTACCCTGAAGCTTTCTTT
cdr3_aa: CAWGTGYPEAFF

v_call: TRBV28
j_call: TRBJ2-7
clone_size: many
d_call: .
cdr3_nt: TGTGCCAGCAGTTATCTATGGGAGCAGTACTTC
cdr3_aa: CASSYLWEQYF

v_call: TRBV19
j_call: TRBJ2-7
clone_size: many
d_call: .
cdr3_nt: TGTGCCAGTAGTTTGGCCCTCTCCTACGAGCAGTACTTC
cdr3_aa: CASSLALSYEQYF

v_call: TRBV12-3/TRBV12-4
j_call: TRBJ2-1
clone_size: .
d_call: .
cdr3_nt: TGTGCCAGCAGTTTAGGGCCCGCCGGTGAGCAGTTCTTC
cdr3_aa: CASSLGPAGEQFF

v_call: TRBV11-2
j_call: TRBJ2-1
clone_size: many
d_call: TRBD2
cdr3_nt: TGTGCCAGCAGCTCAATACGGACTAGCGGGAACAAGAATGAGCAGTTCTTC
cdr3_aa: CASSSIRTSGNKNEQFF

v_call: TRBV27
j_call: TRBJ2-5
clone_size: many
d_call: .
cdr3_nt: TGTGCCAGCAGTTTGGGGGTCGGGATCCAAGAGACCCAGTACTTC
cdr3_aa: CASSLGVGIQETQYF

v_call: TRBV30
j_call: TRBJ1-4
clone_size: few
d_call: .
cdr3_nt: TGTGCCTGGAGTAGCATGCCGACTAATGAAAAACTGTTTTTT
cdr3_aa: CAWSSMPTNEKLFF

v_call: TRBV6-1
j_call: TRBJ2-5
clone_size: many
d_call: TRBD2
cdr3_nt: TGTGCCAGCGGGCGGGAGGTGAGGGAGACCCAGTACTTC
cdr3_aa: CASGREVRETQYF

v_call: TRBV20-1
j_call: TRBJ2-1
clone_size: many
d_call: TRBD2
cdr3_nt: TGCAGTGCTAGAGATCTCTCTAGCGGGAACAATGAGCAGTTCTTC
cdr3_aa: CSARDLSSGNNEQFF

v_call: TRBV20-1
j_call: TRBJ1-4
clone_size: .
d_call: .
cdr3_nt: TGCAGTGCTAGACCGTTACAGGGCCACGGGATTTTT
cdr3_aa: CSARPLQGHGIF

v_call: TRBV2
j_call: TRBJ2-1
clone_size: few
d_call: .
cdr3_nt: TGTGCCAGCAGTGATACCGAGCTCTCCTACAATGAGCAGTTCTTC
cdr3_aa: CASSDTELSYNEQFF

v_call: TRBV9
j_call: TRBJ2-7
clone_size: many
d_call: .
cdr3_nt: TGTGCCAGCAGCGTAGCAGGGGGGATTGACGAGCAGTACTTC
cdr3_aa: CASSVAGGIDEQYF

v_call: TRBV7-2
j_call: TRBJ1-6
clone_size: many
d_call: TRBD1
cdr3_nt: TGTGCCAGCAGCCTCCCCGGCGGGACAGGGGACCATTCACCCCTCCACTTT
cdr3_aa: CASSLPGGTGDHSPLHF

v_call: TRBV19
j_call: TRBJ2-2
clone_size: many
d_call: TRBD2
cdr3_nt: TGTGCCAGTAACCCCCTGCGGGGGGAATGGGGGGAGCTGTTTTTT
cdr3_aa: CASNPLRGEWGELFF

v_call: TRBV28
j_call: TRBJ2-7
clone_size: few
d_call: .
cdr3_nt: TGTGCCAGCAGTTTCCCATCGCGGGAGCAGTACTTC
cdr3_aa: CASSFPSREQYF

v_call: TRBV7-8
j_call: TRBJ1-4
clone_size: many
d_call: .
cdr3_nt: TGTGCCAGCAGCTTAGGACCCCCGCCGGGTGAAAAACTGTTTTTT
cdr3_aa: CASSLGPPPGEKLFF

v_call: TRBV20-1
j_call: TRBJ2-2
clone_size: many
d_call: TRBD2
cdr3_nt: TGCAGTGCGACGGTAGCGGGAGCCTTCCTCTACACCGGGGAGCTGTTTTTT
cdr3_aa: CSATVAGAFLYTGELFF

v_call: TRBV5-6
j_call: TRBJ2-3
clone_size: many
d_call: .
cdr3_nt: TGTGCCAGCAGCTCCCTCGACGCCACAGATACGCAGTATTTT
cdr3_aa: CASSSLDATDTQYF

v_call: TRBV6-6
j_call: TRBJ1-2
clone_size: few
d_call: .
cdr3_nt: TGTGCCAGCATTTCGGGGGGTTCTAACTATGGCTACACCTTC
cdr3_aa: CASISGGSNYGYTF

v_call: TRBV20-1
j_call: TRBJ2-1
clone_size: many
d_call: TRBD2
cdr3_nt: TGCAGTGCTAGCCCCTCTAGCGGGAGAGTCTATGAGCAGTTCTTC
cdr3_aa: CSASPSSGRVYEQFF

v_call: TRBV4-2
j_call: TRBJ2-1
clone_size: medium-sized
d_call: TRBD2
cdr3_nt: TGTGCCAGCAGCCAAGATCCCCCCTTTAGCGGGATCGGCAATGAGCAGTTCTTC
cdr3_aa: CASSQDPPFSGIGNEQFF

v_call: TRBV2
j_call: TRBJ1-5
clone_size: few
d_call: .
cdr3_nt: TGTGCCAGCAGTCCGCAGGGTAATCAGCCCCAGCATTTT
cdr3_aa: CASSPQGNQPQHF

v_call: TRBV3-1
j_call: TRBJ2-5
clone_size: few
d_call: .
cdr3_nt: TGTGCCAGCAGCCCATATAGGAACCGGGGACGAGAGACCCAGTACTTC
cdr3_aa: CASSPYRNRGRETQYF

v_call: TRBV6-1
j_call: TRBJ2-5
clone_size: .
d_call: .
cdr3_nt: TGTGCCAGCAACCCTGTGGGGTTTTCGGAGACCCAGTACTTC
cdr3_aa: CASNPVGFSETQYF

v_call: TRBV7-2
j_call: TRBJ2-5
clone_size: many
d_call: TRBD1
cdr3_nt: TGTGCCAGCAGCTTACGGGGACAGGGACAAGAGACCCAGTACTTC
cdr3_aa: CASSLRGQGQETQYF